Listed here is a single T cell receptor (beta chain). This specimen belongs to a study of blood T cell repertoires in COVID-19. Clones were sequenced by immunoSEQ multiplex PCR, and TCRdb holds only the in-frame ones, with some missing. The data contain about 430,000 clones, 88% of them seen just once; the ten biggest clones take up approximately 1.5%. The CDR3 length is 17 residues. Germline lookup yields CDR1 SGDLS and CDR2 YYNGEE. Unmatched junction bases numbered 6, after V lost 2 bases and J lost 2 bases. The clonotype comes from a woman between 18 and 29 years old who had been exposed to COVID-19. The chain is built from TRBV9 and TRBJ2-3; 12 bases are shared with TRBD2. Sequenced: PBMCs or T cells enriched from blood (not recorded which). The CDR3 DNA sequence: TGTGCCAGCAGCGTTCCGCTAGCGGGGGGGTACACAGATACGCAGTATTTT. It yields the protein CASSVPLAGGYTDTQYF.